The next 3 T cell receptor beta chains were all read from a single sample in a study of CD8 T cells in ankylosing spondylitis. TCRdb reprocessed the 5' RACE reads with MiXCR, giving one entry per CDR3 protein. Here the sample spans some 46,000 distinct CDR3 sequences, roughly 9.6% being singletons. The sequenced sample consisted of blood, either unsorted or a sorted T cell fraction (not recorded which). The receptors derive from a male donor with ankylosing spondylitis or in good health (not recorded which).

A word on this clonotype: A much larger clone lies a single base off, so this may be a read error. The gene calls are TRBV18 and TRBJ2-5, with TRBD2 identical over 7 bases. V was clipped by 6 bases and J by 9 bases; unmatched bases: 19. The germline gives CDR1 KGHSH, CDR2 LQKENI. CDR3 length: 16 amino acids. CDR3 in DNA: TGTGCCAGCTCCCCTCGTTACATAAGGGCGGGGGAGGCCCAGTACTTC. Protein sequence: CASSPRYIRAGEAQYF.

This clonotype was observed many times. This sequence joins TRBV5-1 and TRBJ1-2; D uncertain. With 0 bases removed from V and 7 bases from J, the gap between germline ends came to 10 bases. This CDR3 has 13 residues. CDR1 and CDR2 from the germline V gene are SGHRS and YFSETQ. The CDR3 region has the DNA TGCGCCAGCAGCTTGGAAGGGTGGGGTGGCTACACCTTC. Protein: CASSLEGWGGYTF.

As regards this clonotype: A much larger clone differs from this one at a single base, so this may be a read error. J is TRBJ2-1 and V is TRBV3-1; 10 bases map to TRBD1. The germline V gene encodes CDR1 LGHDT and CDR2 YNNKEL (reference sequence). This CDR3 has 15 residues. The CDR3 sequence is CACSSGTGVYNEQFF. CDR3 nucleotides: TGTGCCTGCAGCTCCGGGACAGGGGTCTACAATGAGCAGTTCTTC.